These 23 T cell receptor beta chains share one sample of origin, sequenced in a study of T cell responses to AZD1222 COVID-19 vaccine. Clones were sequenced by immunoSEQ multiplex PCR, and TCRdb holds only the in-frame ones, with some missing. Seen here are about 170,000 clones, more than 80% observed once, and the top ten hold roughly 6.9%. Sequencing was performed on peripheral blood, taken on day 0 of AZD1222 vaccination. These TCRs come from an adult in good health.

The chain links TRBV2 to TRBJ1-5; perhaps TRBD1 as D (6 bases). The CDR3 spans 15 residues. Germline V gene data show CDR1 as SNHLY and CDR2 as FYNNEI. V lost 3 bases and J lost 4, with 13 bases in between. The chain's CDR3 is CASSDGQGLNQPQHF. The CDR3 coding sequence is TGTGCCAGCAGTGATGGGCAGGGGTTGAATCAGCCCCAGCATTTT.

V and J are TRBV20-1 and TRBJ1-4; unclear D gene. Per germline, CDR1 DFQATT and CDR2 SNEGSKA (reference sequence). The CDR3 is 11 residues long. Trimming took off 0 bases at V and 7 bases at J, with 3 bases between the two ends. CDR3 in amino acids: CSAREGEKLFF. In nucleotides, the CDR3 is TGCAGTGCTAGAGAGGGTGAAAAACTGTTTTTT.

This clone was detected only a few times. V and J are TRBV6-4 and TRBJ2-5; D may be TRBD2 (5 bases). Between the trimmed V and J ends, which lost 3 bases and 3 bases, there was a span of 8 bases. Germline V lookup: CDR1 MRHNA, CDR2 SNTAGT. The CDR3 runs to 13 residues. The CDR3 reads CASSERAEETQYF. The CDR3 bases are TGTGCCAGCAGTGAGAGGGCAGAAGAGACCCAGTACTTC.

J is TRBJ2-7 and V is TRBV7-8; D remains unclear. The CDR3 is 12 residues long. V lost 5 bases and J lost 4, with 9 bases in between. Germline V gene lookup returns CDR1 SGHVS and CDR2 FQNEAQ. DNA of the CDR3: TGTGCCAGCAGCCCCGCCCTTTACGAGCAGTACTTC. Its translation: CASSPALYEQYF.

The V gene is TRBV4-3, the J gene TRBJ2-3; TRBD2 is a possible D gene (6 bases). Per germline, CDR1 LGHNA and CDR2 YSLEER. With 4 bases removed from V and 0 bases from J, the gap between germline ends came to 17 bases. This CDR3 has 17 residues. The chain's CDR3 is CASSPALAVTSTDTQYF. DNA of the CDR3: TGCGCCAGCAGCCCTGCGTTAGCGGTAACTAGCACAGATACGCAGTATTTT.

CDR3 nucleotide sequence: TGTGCCAGCAGTCGACCTGGGACTGAAGCTTTCTTT. The encoded protein is CASSRPGTEAFF. This chain connects TRBV7-9 to TRBJ1-1, with D uncertain. Trimming stripped 6 bases from V and 5 bases from J, with 10 bases between. CDR3 length: 12 amino acids. Looked up from germline, CDR1 is SEHNR and CDR2 is FQNEAQ (reference sequence).

The J gene is TRBJ2-5, the V gene TRBV5-1, with D hard to call. V lost 0 bases, J lost 3 bases, and 9 bases lay in between. The CDR3 is made up of 14 amino acids. Germline loops: CDR1 SGHRS, CDR2 YFSETQ. The CDR3 DNA reads as TGCGCCAGCAGCTTGGGGCAGGTCAAAGAGACCCAGTACTTC. Residues: CASSLGQVKETQYF.

This clone came up a few times. The CDR3 loop is CASRIGRSYEQYF. The CDR3, as DNA: TGTGCCAGCAGGATAGGGCGATCCTACGAGCAGTACTTC. V is TRBV6-5 and J is TRBJ2-7; D remains unclear. The ends were cut back, 6 bases at V and 1 base at J, with 10 bases in the middle. This CDR3 is 13 amino acids long. Germline V lookup: CDR1 MNHEY, CDR2 SVGAGI.

The chain employs TRBV6-6 and TRBJ2-2, with 9 bases lining up with TRBD1. Germline V lookup: CDR1 MNHNY, CDR2 SVGAGI (reference sequence). The V and J ends lost 2 bases and 1 base, in that order; junction bases with no gene match: 2. The CDR3 length is 16 residues. CDR3 in amino acids: CASSYKGQGNTGELFF. The CDR3 DNA sequence: TGTGCCAGCAGTTACAAGGGACAGGGGAACACCGGGGAGCTGTTTTTT.

Worth noting for this clone: The same CDR3 also results from other DNA sequences found in this sample. The chain links TRBV5-1 to TRBJ2-5, with D possibly TRBD1 on 6 matching bases. Between the trimmed V and J ends, which lost 4 bases and 4 bases, there was a span of 14 bases. Looked up from germline, CDR1 is SGHRS and CDR2 is YFSETQ. The CDR3 has 14 amino acids. DNA for the CDR3: TGCGCCAGCAGCCCCGGCAGGGGCGGAGAGACCCAGTACTTC. Its protein product is CASSPGRGGETQYF.

The V call is TRBV6-4, the J call TRBJ2-1, with 14 bases aligning to TRBD2. The junction had 10 bases not matched to a gene; V was cut back by 2 bases and J by 7 bases. Germline V gives CDR1 MRHNA, CDR2 SNTAGT. The CDR3 has 18 residues. The CDR3 protein is CASSDTRLAGGLGNEQFF. Here the CDR3 DNA reads TGTGCCAGCAGTGACACCCGACTAGCGGGGGGGCTAGGTAATGAGCAGTTCTTC.

The genes are TRBV10-3 and TRBJ1-2; D is uncertain. Trimming removed 4 bases from V and 8 bases from J, with 11 bases in between. The CDR3 runs to 12 residues. Germline V gives CDR1 ENHRY, CDR2 SYGVKD. In nucleotides, the CDR3 is TGTGCCATCAGTGGGGCAGAACTGGGCTACACCTTC. Protein: CAISGAELGYTF.

The chain recombines TRBV28 with TRBJ1-4, with TRBD1 matching over 12 bases. The CDR3 is 17 residues long. Looked up from germline, CDR1 is MDHEN and CDR2 is SYDVKM. The ends lost 4 bases at V and 1 base at J; junction bases unmatched: 4. The CDR3 region is CASSYRDRGLTNEKLFF. In nucleotides, the CDR3 is TGTGCCAGCAGTTACCGGGACAGGGGGCTAACTAATGAAAAACTGTTTTTT.

The chain employs TRBV24-1 and TRBJ2-2, with D possibly matching TRBD1 (6 bases). Per the germline V gene, CDR1 is KGHDR and CDR2 is SFDVKD. This CDR3 has 15 residues. V was trimmed by 5 bases and J by 6 bases, leaving 15 bases between them. The chain's CDR3 is CATSVQGLGAGELFF. CDR3 DNA sequence: TGTGCCACCAGTGTTCAGGGGCTCGGGGCCGGGGAGCTGTTTTTT.

The gene calls are TRBV9 and TRBJ2-1; TRBD2 aligns across 11 bases. The ends lost 4 bases at V and 2 bases at J; junction bases unmatched: 17. The CDR3 loop spans 20 amino acids. Germline assignment: CDR1 SGDLS and CDR2 YYNGEE. CDR3 sequence (DNA): TGTGCCAGCAGCCGATATACTAGCGGGGGCCTATCGTCCCCCTACAATGAGCAGTTCTTC. It is translated as CASSRYTSGGLSSPYNEQFF.

The chain combines TRBV19 with TRBJ1-2; 7 bases line up with TRBD1. V trimming: 6 bases; J trimming: 0 bases; junction bases outside the gene matches: 10. The germline V gene encodes CDR1 LNHDA and CDR2 SQIVND (reference sequence). The CDR3 runs to 16 residues. Here the CDR3 DNA reads TGTGCCAGTAGCAAAGGACAGGCCTTACCTAACTATGGCTACACCTTC. This sequence encodes CASSKGQALPNYGYTF.

The rearrangement links TRBV19 to TRBJ2-4, with D possibly being TRBD1 or TRBD2 (6 bases each). The CDR3 totals 14 residues. The V end was cut by 8 bases, the J end by 5 bases, with 16 bases between. The germline V gene encodes CDR1 LNHDA and CDR2 SQIVND (reference sequence). The CDR3 DNA is TGTGCCAGTTCCCGCCTCGGGGGCGAAAACATTCAGTACTTC. It specifies CASSRLGGENIQYF.

The chain employs TRBV2 and TRBJ2-7; tentatively, D is TRBD2 (5 bases). This CDR3 contains 14 residues. Germline loops: CDR1 SNHLY, CDR2 FYNNEI. Trimming pared 5 bases from V and 3 bases from J, leaving 14 bases between. The CDR3 DNA reads as TGTGCCAGCAGTCGGCAGTACCGGGGCTACGAGCAGTACGTC. Its protein is CASSRQYRGYEQYV.

The rearrangement uses TRBV10-2 and TRBJ1-4; D remains ambiguous. The germline V and J ends were trimmed by 0 bases and 8 bases, with 10 bases remaining between them. Germline-derived CDR1 and CDR2 are WSHSY and SAAADI. The CDR3 spans 14 residues. The CDR3 protein is CASSESLIGEKLFF. The CDR3 DNA reads as TGCGCCAGCAGTGAGTCTCTCATAGGGGAAAAACTGTTTTTT.

The V call is TRBV7-2, the J call TRBJ2-1; D unresolved. The V gene lost 3 bases and the J gene lost 7 bases, with 4 bases spanning the gap. Germline V gene sequence: CDR1 SGHTA, CDR2 FQGNSA. The CDR3 length is 11 residues. The CDR3 region is CASSFSNEQFF. Here the CDR3 DNA reads TGTGCCAGCAGCTTTTCGAATGAGCAGTTCTTC.

The rearrangement links TRBV20-1 to TRBJ2-5; 7 nucleotides match TRBD2. The germline CDR1 and CDR2 sequences are DFQATT and SNEGSKA (reference sequence). V gave up 3 bases and J gave up 1 base; unmatched junction bases: 5. The CDR3 covers 14 residues. For the CDR3, the DNA is TGCAGTGCTAGTGTGGCTAGCGGCCAAGAGACCCAGTACTTC. This encodes CSASVASGQETQYF.

The rearrangement links TRBV5-4 to TRBJ2-7, with 11 bases matching TRBD1. After removal of 5 bases from V and 6 bases from J, the junction contained 4 bases not matched to a gene. CDR3 length: 13 amino acids. From germline, CDR1 is SGHNT and CDR2 YYREEE (reference sequence). The CDR3 protein is CASSFGTGGEQYV. CDR3 nucleotide sequence: TGTGCCAGCAGTTTTGGGACAGGGGGCGAGCAGTACGTC.

This chain joins TRBV27 and TRBJ1-1, with unresolved D. The V gene lost 6 bases and the J gene lost 2 bases, with 22 bases spanning the gap. Germline loops: CDR1 MNHEY, CDR2 SMNVEV (reference sequence). This CDR3 is 17 amino acids long. CDR3 residues: CASSPSRVSGINTEAFF. CDR3 nucleotides: TGTGCCAGCAGCCCCTCTCGGGTTTCGGGAATTAACACTGAAGCTTTCTTT.